This TCR beta chain was observed in a study of graft-versus-host responses after intestinal transplantation. The method was immunoSEQ multiplex PCR; TCRdb's version includes in-frame clones alone and lacks a portion of them. The sample lists over 65,000 clones; 92% were seen once. The CDR3 spans 18 residues. The germline CDR1 and CDR2 sequences are PRHDT and FYEKMQ (reference sequence). Trimming at V came to 2 bases and at J to 1 base, leaving 5 bases not matched to a gene. The chain recombines TRBV13 with TRBJ2-3; 14 bases agree with TRBD2. The sequenced sample was PBMCs, obtained 98 days after intestinal transplantation. This clonotype was obtained from a human patient who received an intestinal transplant, so some T cells may come from the graft donor. The CDR3 DNA reads as TGTGCCAGCAGCTTAAGGACTAGCGGGGGGAGGGGCACAGATACGCAGTATTTT. It specifies CASSLRTSGGRGTDTQYF.